The text below deals with one T cell receptor beta chain. The antigen is not known. These data belong to a study of T cells in tumors after PD-1 blockade. For the study at large: Each patient got pembrolizumab 200 mg every 3 weeks or cemiplimab 350 mg every 2 weeks.

Study-wide points: Expanded exhausted CD8+ clones after therapy were mostly novel clonotypes.

Assay used: immunoSEQ multiplex PCR; TCRdb lists only in-frame clones, some missing. Found here are 3,500 to 4,500 clones, about two thirds of them singletons; the top ten hold roughly 13%. The germline gives CDR1 LGHNA, CDR2 YSLEER. This CDR3 spans 13 amino acids. Deletions cut 4 bases from V and 3 bases from J, with 10 bases between. The sample here was tumor tissue, taken before anti-PD-1 treatment. The clonotype originates from a human donor with basal cell carcinoma. The chain uses TRBV4-3 and TRBJ2-7; D gene unclear. The CDR3 is CASSPQPGYEQYF. The CDR3 DNA sequence: TGCGCCAGCAGCCCGCAACCGGGCTACGAGCAGTACTTC.